This T cell receptor (beta chain) was sequenced in a study of T-cell reconstitution after alpha-beta-depleted transplantation in children (dated by TCRdb to 2015 to 2016). Turning to the overall study: The study quantitatively tracked T-cell immune reconstitution after TCRalphabeta/CD19-depleted allogeneic hematopoietic cell transplantation in children using TCR repertoire profiling.

Its CDR3 holds 15 amino acids, cysteine through phenylalanine. The kept DNA is CDR3 alone, 45 bases in frame from the first base. Taken from the germline V gene, the CDR1 and CDR2 loops are MGHRA and YSYEKL. The junction shows trimming of 0 bases on V and 3 bases on J, plus 12 bases between the germline ends. This clonotype was seen a few times. No cognate antigen has been identified for it. Base qualities are not provided; no much larger clone lies one nucleotide away. Libraries were prepared through PCR. The sequencer was an Illumina HiSeq 2500. TCR libraries were prepared with molecular barcoding, using unique molecular identifiers to normalize TCRbeta repertoire quantification. The raw public data were reprocessed by TCRdb itself: fastp quality trimming at Q25, MiXCR clonotype calling, in-frame beta chains only. CDR3 protein duplicates are merged, each entry listing the most common genes and DNA. In this sample the table shows 440,000 or so distinct CDR3 sequences, around 9.9% of which occur a single time. The ten largest clones represent over 4.5% of the sample.

This clonotype originated in a human donor who donated a stem cell graft to a child with acute myeloid leukemia. The source was PBMCs from the stem cell graft donor, collected from the stem cell graft. Here the chain combines TRBV4-1 and TRBJ2-7, with no confidently assigned D gene. The CDR3 region has the sequence CASSQEKLGFYEQYF. The nucleotide sequence is TGCGCCAGCAGCCAAGAAAAACTGGGTTTCTACGAGCAGTACTTC.